A selection of T cell receptor beta chains follows, all from one sample in a study of technical replicates of blood from several donors. The method was immunoSEQ multiplex PCR; TCRdb's version includes in-frame clones alone and lacks a portion of them. There are 70,000 to 85,000 clones in the sample; roughly 92% occur only once, and approximately 0.39% lies in the top ten. Sequencing used T cells isolated from PBMCs. The origin of the receptors is a human donor in good health. Each CDR3 is given without its conserved first and last residue.

CDR3 length | J gene | V gene | CDR3 protein
12 | TRBJ1-1 | TRBV4-1 | ASSQVGGNTEAF
12 | TRBJ2-1 | TRBV6-5 | ATLDSVAGNEQF
15 | TRBJ2-2 | TRBV15 | ATSRGSGSSSVGELF
11 | TRBJ2-7 | TRBV6-5 | ASRAGAGDEQY
13 | TRBJ2-7 | TRBV12-5 | ASGPGLPGLYEQY
12 | TRBJ2-1 | TRBV9 | ASSVGAGVREQF
11 | TRBJ2-7 | TRBV2 | ASKLAFSYEQY
13 | TRBJ2-1 | TRBV10-2 | ASPVGEHSYNEQF
10 | TRBJ2-3 | TRBV27 | ASQRERDTQY
12 | TRBJ2-3 | TRBV2 | ASSVSSPIDTQY
13 | TRBJ2-2 | TRBV6-5 | ASSLLAGTPGELF
13 | TRBJ1-2 | TRBV7-9 | ASSSSTGSGYGYT
14 | TRBJ2-7 | TRBV10-1 | ASSDTREKGLDEQY
13 | TRBJ1-5 | TRBV7-8 | ASSLRVAGNQPQH
11 | TRBJ2-1 | TRBV19 | ATEGTVYNEQF
14 | TRBJ2-2 | TRBV4-3 | ASSQETSGSAGELF
12 | TRBJ1-4 | TRBV5-4 | ASSWGLINEKLF
13 | TRBJ1-1 | TRBV9 | ASSGYRGRVTEAF
9 | TRBJ2-3 | TRBV11-1 | ASSFSDTQY
11 | TRBJ2-7 | TRBV25-1 | ASSLGLSYEQY